Listed below are T cell receptor beta chains from one sample, sequenced in a study of radiation and T cells in renal cell carcinoma. Assay: immunoSEQ multiplex PCR; the TCRdb copy retains only in-frame clones and omits some. This table holds approximately 85,000 clones, 80% to 90% found once. The sample consisted of blood, taken from a patient whose treatment included radiotherapy and nephrectomy. The receptors derive from a woman in her 70s with renal cell carcinoma. Both conserved end residues are part of each CDR3. The D gene is left open where the match is weak. Only some rows state a clone size, as once, few, many or a class for expanded clones.

v_call	clone_size	j_call	d_call	cdr3_nt	cdr3_aa
TRBV6-1	-	TRBJ2-7	-	TGTGCCAGCAGATTACCACCGGGGCTCGAGCAGTACTTC	CASRLPPGLEQYF
TRBV7-6	-	TRBJ1-1	TRBD1	TGTGCCAGCAGCTTAGGGACAGGTGACACTGAAGCTTTCTTT	CASSLGTGDTEAFF
TRBV30	-	TRBJ1-1	TRBD1	TGTGCCTGGAGTGGACAGGGTTTCCTAACTGAAGCTTTCTTT	CAWSGQGFLTEAFF
TRBV19	-	TRBJ1-4	-	TGTGCCAGTAGTATTGCCGTAGGGGTTCGTGAAAAACTGTTTTTT	CASSIAVGVREKLFF
TRBV6-4	-	TRBJ1-4	-	TGTGCCAGCAGTGACCGAGGACAGCCTAATGAAAAACTGTTTTTT	CASSDRGQPNEKLFF
TRBV7-9	-	TRBJ1-3	-	TGTGCCAGCAGCTTAGAGGGCGGATGGATATATTTT	CASSLEGGWIYF
TRBV5-6	once	TRBJ2-5	-	TGTGCCAGCAGCTTGGGAGTTACCCAAGAGACCCAGTACTTC	CASSLGVTQETQYF
TRBV7-2	once	TRBJ2-3	TRBD2	TGTGCCAGCAGCTCGGTGGGGCGGGGGAGTTCTAGCACAGATACGCAGTATTTT	CASSSVGRGSSSTDTQYF
TRBV19	-	TRBJ2-2	-	TGTGCCAGTAGTATGTGGCAGAACACCGGGGAGCTGTTTTTT	CASSMWQNTGELFF
TRBV28	-	TRBJ2-2	-	TGTGCCAGCAAAGGCACCGCGAACACCGGGGAGCTGTTTTTT	CASKGTANTGELFF
TRBV11-2	-	TRBJ2-3	-	TGTGCCAGCAGCTTAGATGCTCGGGGCACAGATACGCAGTATTTT	CASSLDARGTDTQYF
TRBV4-3	-	TRBJ1-1	-	TGCGCCAGCAGCCAAGAACCGGGACTCATGAACACTGAAGCTTTCTTT	CASSQEPGLMNTEAFF
TRBV5-4	few	TRBJ2-1	TRBD2	TGTGCCAGCAGCTTGGTGGGGACTAGCGGCAATGAGCAGTTCTTC	CASSLVGTSGNEQFF
TRBV10-3	-	TRBJ2-3	TRBD2	TGTGCCATCAGACGACTAGCGGGGGGACCAGATACGCAGTATTTT	CAIRRLAGGPDTQYF
TRBV23-1	-	TRBJ1-2	-	TGCGCCAGCAGTCAGCCCGGGACGGTTATCTATGGCTACACCTTC	CASSQPGTVIYGYTF
TRBV4-2	-	TRBJ2-5	-	TGTGCCAGCAGCCAAGGGGGGGAGACCCAGTACTTC	CASSQGGETQYF
TRBV7-9	once	TRBJ2-4	TRBD1	TGTGCCAGCAGCTTATTGACAGGGCCGGCCAAAAACATTCAGTACTTC	CASSLLTGPAKNIQYF
TRBV28	-	TRBJ2-7	-	TGTGCCAGCAGTTTGGGGACCGGTTACGAGCAGTACTTC	CASSLGTGYEQYF
TRBV5-1	once	TRBJ2-2	-	TGCGCCAGCAGCTCAAACAGGGGAGGCACCGGGGAGCTGTTTTTT	CASSSNRGGTGELFF
TRBV6-1	-	TRBJ1-1	TRBD1	TGTGCCAGCAGTGCCCCGACAGGGACCGTGAACACTGAAGCTTTCTTT	CASSAPTGTVNTEAFF
TRBV5-8	-	TRBJ1-2	-	TGTGCCAGCAGCTTGGGGCCATCGATTGGACAGCCCTATGGCTACACCTTC	CASSLGPSIGQPYGYTF
TRBV6-6	-	TRBJ1-5	TRBD1	TGTGCCAGCAGGTGGGACAGCTCATTCAATCAGCCCCAGCATTTT	CASRWDSSFNQPQHF
TRBV7-7	-	TRBJ2-5	TRBD1	TGTGCTAGCAGCTTAGTCAGGGGGAAGACCCAGTACTTC	CASSLVRGKTQYF
TRBV4-3	-	TRBJ1-6	-	TGCGCCAGCAGCCCTACGTCTAGGGGAGGTTCACCCCTCCACTTT	CASSPTSRGGSPLHF
TRBV30	-	TRBJ1-3	-	TGTGCCTGGAGTGTTTTGGGAAACACCATATATTTT	CAWSVLGNTIYF
TRBV5-1	-	TRBJ1-3	-	TGCGCCAGCAGCATGGGAGGGACTTCGGGAAACACCATATATTTT	CASSMGGTSGNTIYF
TRBV7-9	-	TRBJ1-1	-	TGTGCCAGCAGCTTAGGGGGAACCACCGAAGCTTTCTTT	CASSLGGTTEAFF
TRBV2	-	TRBJ2-2	-	TGTGCCAGCAGGCCCGGGACACCTAACACCGGGGAGCTGTTTTTT	CASRPGTPNTGELFF
TRBV6-1	-	TRBJ1-2	-	TGTGCCAGCAGTGGCCAAGGGTTGGACTATGGCTACACCTTC	CASSGQGLDYGYTF
TRBV29-1	once	TRBJ1-1	-	TGCAGCGTTGAAGAGGTGGGGCAGGGAACTGAAGCTTTCTTT	CSVEEVGQGTEAFF
TRBV4-2	-	TRBJ2-7	TRBD2	TGTGCCAGCAGCCAAGACGGGGGGGCCGGGTACGAGCAGTACTTC	CASSQDGGAGYEQYF
TRBV30	-	TRBJ2-7	TRBD1	TGTGCCTGGAGTCCCCTGGGACAGAACACGCCTTACGAGCAGTACTTC	CAWSPLGQNTPYEQYF
TRBV19	-	TRBJ1-1	-	TGTGCCAGTAGTATTGGTTACACTGAAGCTTTCTTT	CASSIGYTEAFF
TRBV5-1	-	TRBJ1-1	TRBD1	TGCGCCAGCAGCCTTACGAGACAGGGGAACACTGAAGCTTTCTTT	CASSLTRQGNTEAFF
TRBV18	-	TRBJ2-7	-	TGTGCCAGCTCACTAGGACAGACCCCCTACGAGCAGTACTTC	CASSLGQTPYEQYF
TRBV25-1	-	TRBJ1-6	-	TGTGCCAGCAGACAGGGCTTTAATTCACCCCTCCACTTT	CASRQGFNSPLHF
TRBV28	-	TRBJ2-7	-	TGTGCCAGCAGTTTGAGGGGCGAGCAGTACTTC	CASSLRGEQYF
TRBV7-2	-	TRBJ2-2	TRBD1	TGTGCCAGCAGCCGGGACAGGGGAGGCACCGGGGAGCTGTTTTTT	CASSRDRGGTGELFF
TRBV11-3	-	TRBJ1-1	-	TGTGCCAGCAGCTTAGATGCCGGGTCCCTAACTGAAGCTTTCTTT	CASSLDAGSLTEAFF
TRBV7-6	-	TRBJ2-3	TRBD2	TGTGCCAGCAGCCCGACTAGCGGGGGCCAAACAGATACGCAGTATTTT	CASSPTSGGQTDTQYF
TRBV28	-	TRBJ1-2	-	TGTGCCAGCAGCCGGGGGGGTAACTATGGCTACACCTTC	CASSRGGNYGYTF
TRBV28	-	TRBJ1-4	-	TGTGCCACCTCTGTCCCCTTCCGCTATGAAAAACTGTTTTTT	CATSVPFRYEKLFF